Following are 18 T cell receptor beta chains from one sample sequenced in a study of cytomegalovirus exposure and HLA in healthy donors. Researchers ran the PCR with 60 Vbeta and 13 Jbeta primers. Profiling relied on immunoSEQ multiplex PCR, and the TCRdb table lists in-frame clones only, not all of them. Recorded for this sample: 200,000 to 250,000 clones. Sequencing was carried out using PBMCs. These receptors were taken from a woman between 25 and 40 years old in good health and CMV-seropositive.

This rearrangement joins TRBV29-1 to TRBJ2-3; tentatively, D is TRBD2 (6 bases). The CDR3 is 12 residues long. Germline V gene lookup returns CDR1 SQVTM and CDR2 ANQGSEA. The ends were cut back, 6 bases at V and 6 bases at J, with 13 bases in the middle. The CDR3 DNA sequence: TGCAGCGTGGGGACTCCTGGGGATACGCAGTATTTT. This sequence encodes CSVGTPGDTQYF.

Comments on this clone: Other DNA sequences in this specimen translate into the identical CDR3. This chain joins TRBV5-5 and TRBJ2-7; D ambiguous. Germline loops: CDR1 SGHKS, CDR2 YYEKEE (reference sequence). Trimming removed 3 bases from V and 0 bases from J, with 4 bases in between. The CDR3 sequence is 12 residues long. The CDR3 loop reads CASSSSSYEQYF. In DNA, the CDR3 is TGTGCCAGCAGCTCGTCCTCCTACGAGCAGTACTTC.

V is TRBV19 and J is TRBJ2-5; 7 positions agree with TRBD2. The CDR3 covers 15 residues. Germline CDR1 and CDR2: LNHDA and SQIVND (reference sequence). V was pared by 6 bases and J by 2 bases, with 9 bases of the junction left unmatched. CDR3 DNA: TGTGCCAGTAGCCAACGGGTAGCGGGTCAAGAGACCCAGTACTTC. It encodes CASSQRVAGQETQYF.

This chain connects TRBV5-4 to TRBJ1-1; 8 bases align to TRBD1. CDR3 size: 15 residues. The V gene's germline CDR1 is SGHNT and CDR2 YYREEE (reference sequence). After removal of 1 base from V and 4 bases from J, the junction contained 6 bases not matched to a gene. The CDR3 region has the DNA TGTGCCAGCAGCTTGAGTCCAGGGGGCGTCACTGAAGCTTTCTTT. Encoded protein: CASSLSPGGVTEAFF.

The chain joins TRBV7-7 to TRBJ2-5; D remains ambiguous. Per germline, CDR1 SSHAT and CDR2 FNYEAQ (reference sequence). This CDR3 region has 15 residues. Trimming took off 1 base at V and 1 base at J, with 10 bases between the two ends. This CDR3 reads CASSLGATTQETQYF. The CDR3 DNA reads as TGTGCCAGCAGCTTAGGGGCGACAACCCAAGAGACCCAGTACTTC.

The chain combines TRBV7-9 with TRBJ1-4; a weak D match, TRBD1 (5 bases). The CDR3 consists of 15 residues. CDR1 and CDR2 from the germline V gene are SEHNR and FQNEAQ (reference sequence). Trimming took 1 base from V and 8 from J, leaving 14 bases between them. CDR3 region: CASSLVGRVGEKLFF. As DNA, the CDR3 is TGTGCCAGCAGCTTAGTCGGCAGGGTCGGGGAAAAACTGTTTTTT.

For this clone: In the same sample, other DNA sequences code for this CDR3. The rearrangement uses TRBV5-1 and TRBJ1-1; 7 positions match TRBD1. The germline V gene encodes CDR1 SGHRS and CDR2 YFSETQ. The V and J ends lost 2 bases and 0 bases, in that order; junction bases with no gene match: 1. The CDR3 is 14 residues long. The DNA of the CDR3 is TGCGCCAGCAGCTTAGGGGGCGTGAACACTGAAGCTTTCTTT. It is translated as CASSLGGVNTEAFF.

CDR3 amino acids: CASSLKRGSSYEQYF. In DNA, the CDR3 is TGCGCCAGCAGCCTAAAGCGGGGATCCTCCTACGAGCAGTACTTC. V and J are TRBV5-1 and TRBJ2-7; 7 bases agree with TRBD2. The CDR3 extends over 15 amino acids. Germline V lookup: CDR1 SGHRS, CDR2 YFSETQ. J was trimmed by 0 bases and V by 4 bases; bases with no gene match: 7. The full variable domain, rest sourced from reference TRBV5-1 and TRBJ2-7, is KAGVTQTPRYLIKTRGQQVTLSCSPISGHRSVSWYQQTPGQGLQFLFEYFSETQRNKGNFPGRFSGRQFSNSRSEMNVSTLELGDSALYLCASSLKRGSSYEQYFGPGTRLTVT.

CDR3 sequence (DNA): TGCGCCAGCAGCCAAGACAGGGTGACTGCTGGAAACACCATATATTTT. Encoded protein: CASSQDRVTAGNTIYF. This chain links TRBV4-1 with TRBJ1-3, with a possible D match to TRBD1 (5 bases). This CDR3 has 16 amino acids. Trimming removed 0 bases from V and 2 bases from J, with 11 bases in between. Germline V gene data show CDR1 as MGHRA and CDR2 as YSYEKL.

The chain employs TRBV19 and TRBJ1-3, with 8 bases lining up with TRBD1. The germline V gene encodes CDR1 LNHDA and CDR2 SQIVND (reference sequence). This CDR3 comprises 17 residues. V was pared by 5 bases and J by 0 bases, with 9 bases of the junction left unmatched. The CDR3 DNA sequence: TGTGCCAGTAGTTCCGACAGGGGCGACTTCTCTGGAAACACCATATATTTT. Protein sequence: CASSSDRGDFSGNTIYF.

The chain combines TRBV15 with TRBJ1-4, with D perhaps TRBD1 (5 bases). V lost 0 bases to trimming and J lost 3 bases, with 8 bases between them. This CDR3 region has 15 residues. CDR1 LNHNV and CDR2 YYDKDF come from the germline V gene (reference sequence). The CDR3 protein is CATSREQDSNEKLFF. The CDR3 bases are TGTGCCACCAGCAGAGAACAGGATTCTAATGAAAAACTGTTTTTT.

The chain links TRBV11-2 to TRBJ2-2; a weak D match, TRBD1 (6 bases). Trimming left V 4 bases short and J 5 bases short, with 11 bases between. CDR3 size: 14 residues. In germline, CDR1 is SGHAT, CDR2 FQNNGV. CDR3 nucleotide sequence: TGTGCCAGCAGCTACGACAGGACAACCGGGGAGCTGTTTTTT. Translation gives CASSYDRTTGELFF.

This chain links TRBV6-5 with TRBJ2-5; 12 positions agree with TRBD1. The CDR3 has 15 amino acids. The J segment lost 4 bases and the V segment lost 10 bases, leaving 10 bases of the junction unmatched. CDR1 MNHEY and CDR2 SVGAGI come from the germline V gene. CDR3 DNA sequence: TGTGCCACCACAATCGGGACAGGGGGCCCAGAGACCCAGTACTTC. Encoded protein: CATTIGTGGPETQYF.

The genes are TRBV5-1 and TRBJ2-2; 7 bases align to TRBD1. Trimming cost V 5 bases and J 4 bases; bases outside gene matches: 8. Germline loops: CDR1 SGHRS, CDR2 YFSETQ. The CDR3 sequence is 15 residues long. The CDR3 DNA follows: TGCGCCAGCAGGGGGACAGCTCGGGGCACCGGGGAGCTGTTTTTT. Residues: CASRGTARGTGELFF.

The V and J genes are TRBV4-1 and TRBJ2-7, with a tentative D call TRBD1 (7 bases). V was pared by 6 bases and J by 6 bases, with 18 bases between. The germline V gene encodes CDR1 MGHRA and CDR2 YSYEKL. This CDR3 is built from 14 residues. CDR3 sequence (DNA): TGCGCCAGCAGACGGGACAGAGGGGGAGGCGAGCAGTACTTC. The encoded protein is CASRRDRGGGEQYF.

V gene TRBV5-1 combines with J gene TRBJ2-2; TRBD2 agrees at 7 bases. From germline, CDR1 is SGHRS and CDR2 YFSETQ. The CDR3 has 15 residues. The J segment lost 5 bases and the V segment lost 4 bases, leaving 8 bases of the junction unmatched. DNA of the CDR3: TGCGCCAGCAGCCTAGCCCTCGGGGGGACCGGGGAGCTGTTTTTT. It encodes CASSLALGGTGELFF.

V is TRBV9 and J is TRBJ2-2; 9 nucleotides agree with TRBD1. Losses at the gene ends were 3 bases for V and 5 bases for J; bases not matched to a gene: 8. The germline gives CDR1 SGDLS, CDR2 YYNGEE. The CDR3 is 16 amino acids. The chain's CDR3 is CASSAGQGLLTGELFF. The CDR3, as DNA: TGTGCCAGCAGCGCGGGACAGGGCCTTCTGACCGGGGAGCTGTTTTTT.

The rearrangement uses TRBV11-2 and TRBJ1-5; 9 bases line up with TRBD1. There are 18 residues in the CDR3. Trimming took 5 bases from V and 0 from J; bases not matched to a gene: 11. Germline CDR1 SGHAT, CDR2 FQNNGV. The CDR3, as DNA: TGTGCCAGCAGCAAAGACAGGGGGACCCCTTATAGCAATCAGCCCCAGCATTTT. As protein: CASSKDRGTPYSNQPQHF.